The 16 T cell receptor beta chains listed next were all sequenced from one sample in a study of human T cells and chemical hapten exposure. One entry per CDR3 protein, called by TCRdb with MiXCR from the RACE reads. Of tens of thousands of distinct CDR3 sequences in the sample, approximately 11% were seen once. Time point reported: patch test 3, about 24 weeks after DPC sensitization. Treatment specified: therapeutic diphenylcyclopropenone sensitization with weekly scalp DPC. The specimen was whole blood, collected in connection with sensitization to the hapten diphenylcyclopropenone (DPC). These receptors were collected from a woman aged 25 to 39 with alopecia areata. Some clones in this sample may be carry-over from other donors' samples.

This clonotype turned up a few times. The chain is built from TRBV28 and TRBJ2-3; 10 bases are a match to TRBD1. The CDR3 covers 16 residues. The trim removed 5 bases at V and 6 bases at J, leaving 11 bases unmatched. The germline V gene has CDR1 MDHEN and CDR2 SYDVKM. The CDR3 reads CASSAPGTGVFDTQYF. The CDR3, as DNA: TGTGCCAGCAGTGCCCCCGGGACAGGGGTGTTTGATACGCAGTATTTT.

The chain links TRBV7-2 to TRBJ2-6, with D tentatively TRBD1 (6 bases). Germline loops: CDR1 SGHTA, CDR2 FQGNSA. The V end was cut by 5 bases, the J end by 4 bases, with 18 bases between. The CDR3 contains 17 residues. Written as DNA, the CDR3 is TGTGCCAGCAGCAGCCCCACAGGGCGCGCCGGGGCCAACGTCCTGACTTTC. Protein product: CASSSPTGRAGANVLTF.

V usage is TRBV29-1 and J usage is TRBJ2-7, with D maybe TRBD2 (5 bases). Trimming took 7 bases from V and 5 from J, leaving 18 bases between them. Germline CDR1 is SQVTM and CDR2 is ANQGSEA. The CDR3 covers 13 residues. The CDR3 nucleotides read TGCAGCGCCGCCGAGACTATGAACAACGAGCAGTACTTC. It specifies CSAAETMNNEQYF.

This clonotype was seen only a few times. The rearrangement joins TRBV20-1 to TRBJ2-7, with TRBD2 matching over 10 bases. The CDR3 is 15 residues long. Germline-derived CDR1 and CDR2 are DFQATT and SNEGSKA (reference sequence). After removal of 5 bases from V and 1 base from J, the junction contained 8 bases not matched to a gene. The CDR3 loop is CSALAGGTPSYEQYF. In DNA form, the CDR3 reads TGCAGTGCTTTAGCGGGAGGCACCCCATCCTACGAGCAGTACTTC.

This chain uses TRBV7-6 with TRBJ1-3, with D perhaps TRBD1 (6 bases). The germline gives CDR1 SGHVS, CDR2 FNYEAQ. V dropped 3 bases and J dropped 8 bases, with 11 bases sitting between them. The CDR3 totals 13 residues. The DNA of the CDR3 is TGTGCCAGCAGCTTGCGGGAGGGGGACACCATATATTTT. Translating it yields CASSLREGDTIYF. Full variable domain (missing parts from reference TRBV7-6 and TRBJ1-3): GAGVSQSPRYKVTKRGQDVALRCDPISGHVSLYWYRQALGQGPEFLTYFNYEAQQDKSGLPNDRFSAERPEGSISTLTIQRTEQRDSAMYRCASSLREGDTIYFGEGSWLTVV.

The chain links TRBV5-1 to TRBJ2-4, with 8 bases matching TRBD1. V shed 4 bases, J shed 8 bases, and the junction held 2 bases outside the gene matches. Germline V gene data show CDR1 as SGHRS and CDR2 as YFSETQ. CDR3 length equals 12 residues. CDR3 protein: CASSPQGDIQYF. DNA of the CDR3: TGCGCCAGCAGCCCACAGGGGGACATTCAGTACTTC.

V and J are TRBV7-8 and TRBJ2-5; 8 bases fit TRBD2. V lost 3 bases and J lost 4; bases outside the gene matches: 7. CDR1 and CDR2 (germline): SGHVS, FQNEAQ. The CDR3 covers 15 residues. The CDR3 loop is CASSFFSGALETQYF. In nucleotides, the CDR3 is TGTGCCAGCAGCTTTTTTAGCGGGGCTTTAGAGACCCAGTACTTC.

This chain links TRBV28 with TRBJ1-6, with D possibly matching TRBD1 (5 bases). Trimming shortened V by 6 bases and J by 9 bases, and 9 bases separated the two germline ends. This CDR3 contains 12 residues. Per the germline V gene, CDR1 is MDHEN and CDR2 is SYDVKM. CDR3 in DNA: TGTGCCAGCAGATCGACAGTTTCACCCCTCCACTTT. The encoded protein is CASRSTVSPLHF. Drawing the rest from reference TRBV28 and TRBJ1-6, the complete variable domain is DVKVTQSSRYLVKRTGEKVFLECVQDMDHENMFWYRQDPGLGLRLIYFSYDVKMKEKGDIPEGYSVSREKKERFSLILESASTNQTSMYLCASRSTVSPLHFGNGTRLTVT.

This clonotype was seen ten or more times. The chain carries TRBV28 and TRBJ2-1; D is undetermined. The germline gives CDR1 MDHEN, CDR2 SYDVKM. The germline V and J ends were trimmed by 2 bases and 3 bases, with 8 bases remaining between them. The CDR3 covers 14 residues. The CDR3 bases are TGTGCCAGCAGTTTAAGGCCCAGCTACAATGAGCAGTTCTTC. Protein: CASSLRPSYNEQFF. The full variable domain, rest sourced from reference TRBV28 and TRBJ2-1, is DVKVTQSSRYLVKRTGEKVFLECVQDMDHENMFWYRQDPGLGLRLIYFSYDVKMKEKGDIPEGYSVSREKKERFSLILESASTNQTSMYLCASSLRPSYNEQFFGPGTRLTVL.

There are a few counts of this clonotype. This chain uses TRBV20-1 with TRBJ2-2, with D possibly called TRBD1 or TRBD2 (5 bases each). CDR3 length equals 14 residues. V gave up 3 bases and J gave up 7 bases, with 15 bases separating them. CDR1 DFQATT and CDR2 SNEGSKA come from the germline V gene (reference sequence). DNA of the CDR3: TGCAGTGCTAGTGGGCGAGGGGTACTCGGGGAGCTGTTTTTT. Translation gives CSASGRGVLGELFF.

The gene calls are TRBV29-1 and TRBJ2-1, with a weak D call TRBD2 (6 bases). Per the germline V gene, CDR1 is SQVTM and CDR2 is ANQGSEA. CDR3 length equals 12 residues. Trimming pared 6 bases from V and 8 bases from J, leaving 14 bases between. In DNA form, the CDR3 reads TGCAGCGTGGGACTCTCGGGACATGAGCAGTTCTTC. Amino acid sequence: CSVGLSGHEQFF.

V usage is TRBV29-1 and J usage is TRBJ2-3; D is uncertain. This CDR3 has 12 residues. V lost 6 bases and J 3 bases, leaving 10 bases between the germline ends. Per germline, CDR1 SQVTM and CDR2 ANQGSEA. CDR3 residues: CSVATHTDTQYF. CDR3 DNA: TGCAGCGTCGCGACCCATACAGATACGCAGTATTTT.

The chain has TRBV18 and TRBJ1-1; no clear D. Trimming removed 3 bases from V and 3 bases from J, with 14 bases in between. The germline gives CDR1 KGHSH, CDR2 LQKENI. The CDR3 totals 15 residues. The CDR3 region has the DNA TGTGCCAGCTCACCCGAGGCAGCAGGAGACACTGAAGCTTTCTTT. Its translation is CASSPEAAGDTEAFF.

This clonotype has a count of ten or more. The chain recombines TRBV28 with TRBJ1-2; a weak D match, TRBD1 (5 bases). Per germline, CDR1 MDHEN and CDR2 SYDVKM. V was pared by 4 bases and J by 6 bases, with 15 bases between. CDR3 length: 14 residues. The CDR3 loop reads CASSSWARADGYTF. The CDR3 bases are TGTGCCAGCAGTTCATGGGCCAGGGCGGATGGCTACACCTTC.

The CDR3 here is CASSKPTRGAFF. As DNA, the CDR3 is TGTGCCAGCAGTAAACCGACCCGTGGAGCTTTCTTT. The chain is built from TRBV6-2 or TRBV6-3 and TRBJ1-1; D unresolved. This CDR3 comprises 12 residues. Germline-derived CDR1 and CDR2 are MNHEY and SVGEGT. The ends were cut back, 5 bases at V and 10 bases at J, with 14 bases in the middle.

Concerning this clonotype itself: A single base separates this from a much larger clone, so it may be a read error. The chain links TRBV27 to TRBJ1-5; 7 nucleotides align to TRBD1. The germline gives CDR1 MNHEY, CDR2 SMNVEV (reference sequence). The CDR3 loop spans 14 amino acids. Unmatched junction bases numbered 4, after V lost 6 bases and J lost 2 bases. The CDR3 sequence is CASRTTGGNQPQHF. CDR3 coding DNA: TGTGCCAGCAGGACTACAGGGGGCAATCAGCCCCAGCATTTT.